This T cell receptor beta chain is drawn from a study of blood T cell repertoires in COVID-19. V lost 5 bases to trimming and J lost 4 bases, with 15 bases between them. Germline V gene lookup returns CDR1 SEHNR and CDR2 FQNEAQ (reference sequence). The CDR3 has 15 residues. The assay was immunoSEQ multiplex PCR, and TCRdb's table has in-frame clones only and misses some. This sample has approximately 240,000 clones; approximately 80% occur once, and the top ten carry approximately 18%. The chain combines TRBV7-9 with TRBJ1-3; D perhaps matches TRBD1 (6 bases). The TCR originated in an elderly woman with active or convalescent COVID-19. The sample taken for sequencing was peripheral blood. CDR3 coding DNA: TGTGCCAGCAGCCTAAATACAGGGTCGGGAAACACCATATATTTT. As protein: CASSLNTGSGNTIYF.